This TCR beta chain was identified during a study of CD8+ T cells in alopecia areata. Isolated RNA was reverse transcribed into cDNA used as the sequencing template. Clones were sequenced by immunoSEQ multiplex PCR, and TCRdb holds only the in-frame ones, with some missing. The sample lists 70,000 to 95,000 clones, around 54% occurring once. For this clone: Antigen: not known.

Study results and caveats: Mice gave a clearer picture of TCR sharing than patients did, possibly for HLA-related reasons. Greater clonality was observed in lesional scalp samples, especially alopecia totalis/universalis, versus normal scalp.

CDR1 MDHEN and CDR2 SYDVKM come from the germline V gene. The trim removed 2 bases at V and 5 bases at J, leaving 10 bases unmatched. The CDR3 runs 16 residues. Sampling of alopecia areata patients yielded lesional scalp punch biopsies as well as peripheral blood. Separation by sorting yielded CD4+ and CD8+ T cells from PBMCs. Source material: NKG2D-high CD8+ T cells sorted from blood. The clonotype originates from a human donor with alopecia areata. This rearrangement joins TRBV28 to TRBJ1-1, with 8 bases that match TRBD1. CDR3 residues: CASSLPPTGAGTEAFF. CDR3 in DNA: TGTGCCAGCAGTTTACCCCCGACAGGGGCGGGAACTGAAGCTTTCTTT. The full variable domain, rest sourced from reference TRBV28 and TRBJ1-1, is DVKVTQSSRYLVKRTGEKVFLECVQDMDHENMFWYRQDPGLGLRLIYFSYDVKMKEKGDIPEGYSVSREKKERFSLILESASTNQTSMYLCASSLPPTGAGTEAFFGQGTRLTVV.